This T cell receptor beta chain was captured in a study of T cell repertoires in cytomegalovirus infection. Study-level background: In public TCR beta signatures, there were indications of both CMV infection and matching HLA type. General study results and limits: CMV-specific TCR beta clonotypes restricted by HLA-C dominated the ex vivo response.

This clonotype was recorded many times. The antigen is not known. MiXCR, run by TCRdb on the reads, gives a single entry per CDR3 protein. The sample lists hundreds of thousands of distinct CDR3 sequences; around 11% were seen once. The receptor was isolated from a human donor in good health (CMV status not recorded). Some clones in this sample may be carry-over from other donors' samples. Sequencing input: PBMCs.

In DNA form, the CDR3 reads TGTGCCAGCTCACCGGTAGGGTATGAGCAGTTCTTC. Translating gives CASSPVGYEQFF. The chain links TRBV18 to TRBJ2-1; no definite D call. CDR1 and CDR2 (germline): KGHSH, LQKENI. V lost 3 bases and J 8 bases, leaving 8 bases between the germline ends. The CDR3 spans 12 residues. The full variable domain, completed using reference TRBV18 and TRBJ2-1, is NAGVMQNPRHLVRRRGQEARLRCSPMKGHSHVYWYRQLPEEGLKFMVYLQKENIIDESGMPKERFSAEFPKEGPSILRIQQVVRGDSAAYFCASSPVGYEQFFGPGTRLTVL.